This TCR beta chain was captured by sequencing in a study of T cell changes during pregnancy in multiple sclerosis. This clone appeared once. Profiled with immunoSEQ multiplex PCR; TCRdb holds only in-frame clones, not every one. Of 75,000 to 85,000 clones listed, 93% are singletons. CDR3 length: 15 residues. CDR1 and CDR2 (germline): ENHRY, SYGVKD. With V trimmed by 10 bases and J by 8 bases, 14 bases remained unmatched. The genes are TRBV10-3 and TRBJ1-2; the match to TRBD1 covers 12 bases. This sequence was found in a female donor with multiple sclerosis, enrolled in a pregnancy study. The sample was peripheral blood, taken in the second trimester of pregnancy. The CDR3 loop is CATRPGQGASGGYTF. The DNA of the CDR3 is TGTGCCACCCGACCGGGACAGGGGGCGAGTGGCGGCTACACCTTC.